This T cell receptor beta chain was sequenced for a study of response to subunit inactivated influenza vaccine. From the RT-PCR reads, TCRdb called clonotypes with MiXCR, one entry per CDR3 protein. The data contain about 780,000 distinct CDR3 sequences, around 20% of them singletons. Regarding the study as a whole: Few additional T cells are recruited per seasonal influenza vaccination, authors suggested.

This CDR3 has 18 residues. CDR1 and CDR2 (germline): LGHNA, YSLEER. Concerning this clonotype itself: Its antigen is not known. Compared with germline, one end of the junction differs, possibly owing to a read error.

This TCR was recovered from a man aged 45-65 years who received an inactivated influenza vaccine. Sequences were derived from PBMCs from blood, sampled 4 to 6 days after vaccination. V gene TRBV4-3 combines with J gene TRBJ2-2, with D possibly being TRBD1 (5 bases). The CDR3 DNA is TGCGCCAGCAGCCTACTCCCCTGGGTTTCAGGGAACGCCGGGGAGCTGTTTTTT. Translating it yields CASSLLPWVSGNAGELFF.